Here is one TCR beta chain with its context. The germline gives CDR1 MGHRA, CDR2 YSYEKL. The ends were cut back, 4 bases at V and 3 bases at J, with 31 bases in the middle. This CDR3 contains 22 residues. The method was immunoSEQ multiplex PCR; TCRdb's version includes in-frame clones alone and lacks a portion of them. The repertoire holds some 300,000 clones, with over 85% as singletons. This entry is derived from a study of blood T cell repertoires in COVID-19. Overall study: The study drew acute and convalescent COVID-19 samples from the United States, Italy and Spain.

Self-reported history from a screening survey and questionnaire set each donor's cohort. Exposed participants encountered a COVID-19 case during the 2 weeks preceding study entry. This chain joins TRBV4-1 and TRBJ1-6, with D perhaps matching TRBD1 (5 bases). The source material was PBMCs or T cells enriched from blood (not recorded which). This receptor was taken from a woman aged 45-59 years who had been exposed to COVID-19. The CDR3 bases are TGCGCCAGCAGCCGAGGAATTGTCCCAGGGTCCCCTCAGAAACTCTATAATTCACCCCTCCACTTT. Its protein product is CASSRGIVPGSPQKLYNSPLHF.